Each of the 12 T cell receptor beta chains below was sequenced from the same sample in a study of shared clonotypes between healthy human individuals (dated by TCRdb to between 2020 and 2021). CD8 naive samples consisted of CD45RO-negative cells that were positively selected for CCR7, yielding a CD45RA+CCR7+ population without TemRA cells. Library construction relied on the immunoSEQ multiplex PCR assay. In its TCRdb copy, this immuneACCESS table keeps in-frame sequences only and misses some clones. Where compared with another copy, unresolved V genes explain less than half of these, and the others have no known cause. Here the sample has about 600,000 clones; roughly 98% occur a single time. In total, the top ten clones hold 0.3% of the sample. Material: naive CD8+ T cells sorted from blood. The cell subset or site label of this sample denotes: CD45RA+CCR7+. These receptor sequences come from a man aged 30 to 45 in good health.

The rearrangement joins TRBV27 to TRBJ2-1, with TRBD2 matching over 7 bases. The germline V gene encodes CDR1 MNHEY and CDR2 SMNVEV (reference sequence). This CDR3 comprises 16 residues. The J segment lost 4 bases and the V segment lost 0 bases, leaving 6 bases of the junction unmatched. Here the CDR3 reads CASSLSTGTIYNEQFF. The CDR3 nucleotides read TGTGCCAGCAGTTTATCTACCGGGACTATATACAATGAGCAGTTCTTC.

The rearrangement joins TRBV7-2 to TRBJ2-7; TRBD2 is a possible D gene (6 bases). The CDR3 has 15 residues. Germline CDR1 and CDR2: SGHTA and FQGNSA. V dropped 3 bases and J dropped 0 bases, with 12 bases sitting between them. This CDR3 is CASSLVLAHSYEQYF. CDR3 in DNA: TGTGCCAGCAGCTTGGTTCTAGCGCACTCCTACGAGCAGTACTTC. Full variable domain (remainder filled in from reference TRBV7-2 and TRBJ2-7): GAGVSQSPSNKVTEKGKDVELRCDPISGHTALYWYRQSLGQGLEFLIYFQGNSAPDKSGLPSDRFSAERTGGSVSTLTIQRTQQEDSAVYLCASSLVLAHSYEQYFGPGTRLTVT.

V and J are TRBV19 and TRBJ2-7; 12 nucleotides agree with TRBD2. The CDR3 has 15 amino acids. Trimming removed 6 bases from V and 6 bases from J; junction bases left unmatched: 9. The V gene's germline CDR1 is LNHDA and CDR2 SQIVND (reference sequence). CDR3 nucleotide sequence: TGTGCCAGTAGATCGACTAGCGGGAGCAGTGTCGAGCAGTACTTC. Its translation is CASRSTSGSSVEQYF. The entire variable domain, with the rest obtained from reference TRBV19 and TRBJ2-7, is as follows: DGGITQSPKYLFRKEGQNVTLSCEQNLNHDAMYWYRQDPGQGLRLIYYSQIVNDFQKGDIAEGYSVSREKKESFPLTVTSAQKNPTAFYLCASRSTSGSSVEQYFGPGTRLTVT.

The gene calls are TRBV7-6 and TRBJ2-1, with D perhaps given as TRBD1 or TRBD2 (6 bases each). The V gene lost 0 bases and the J gene lost 8 bases, with 11 bases spanning the gap. CDR1 and CDR2 (germline): SGHVS, FNYEAQ. This CDR3 has 14 residues. The CDR3 bases are TGTGCCAGCAGCTTAGCCTTCGGGGGCGATGAGCAGTTCTTC. Its translation: CASSLAFGGDEQFF. Full variable domain (rest looked up from reference TRBV7-6 and TRBJ2-1): GAGVSQSPRYKVTKRGQDVALRCDPISGHVSLYWYRQALGQGPEFLTYFNYEAQQDKSGLPNDRFSAERPEGSISTLTIQRTEQRDSAMYRCASSLAFGGDEQFFGPGTRLTVL.

A single count supports this clone. This chain links TRBV13 with TRBJ1-2; D is unclear. V lost 3 bases, J lost 7 bases, and 9 bases lay in between. The germline V gene has CDR1 PRHDT and CDR2 FYEKMQ (reference sequence). The CDR3 is made up of 12 amino acids. The CDR3 DNA sequence: TGTGCCAGCAGCTTGGGGTCTGGTGGCTACACCTTC. Protein: CASSLGSGGYTF.

The sample holds one count of this clone. The J gene is TRBJ2-2, the V gene TRBV7-2; 9 nucleotides match TRBD1. Germline V gene lookup returns CDR1 SGHTA and CDR2 FQGNSA. The CDR3 has 15 amino acids. Germline trimming cut 5 bases from V and 7 bases from J; bases unmatched to any gene: 8. CDR3 loop: CASSARDRDHGELFF. In DNA form, the CDR3 reads TGTGCCAGCAGCGCCCGGGACAGGGACCACGGGGAGCTGTTTTTT.

The rearrangement uses TRBV28 and TRBJ2-7, with D possibly being TRBD1 or TRBD2 (5 bases each). Germline V gene sequence: CDR1 MDHEN, CDR2 SYDVKM. CDR3 length equals 14 residues. V was trimmed by 7 bases and J by 0 bases, leaving 13 bases between them. The CDR3 here is CASTTGQSSYEQYF. Here the CDR3 DNA reads TGTGCCAGCACCACGGGGCAGAGCTCCTACGAGCAGTACTTC.

The chain recombines TRBV2 with TRBJ2-7; 8 bases map to TRBD1. Germline trimming cut 9 bases from V and 4 bases from J; bases unmatched to any gene: 11. The CDR3 extends over 14 amino acids. The germline CDR1 and CDR2 sequences are SNHLY and FYNNEI. The CDR3 bases are TGTGCCAGTGGGGAGACAGGGGTTGTTTACGAGCAGTACTTC. Amino acids: CASGETGVVYEQYF.

J is TRBJ2-1 and V is TRBV7-6, with D tentatively TRBD1 (5 bases). This CDR3 spans 14 amino acids. V was cut by 4 bases and J by 3 bases, with 10 bases left in between. Germline lookup yields CDR1 SGHVS and CDR2 FNYEAQ. As DNA, the CDR3 is TGTGCCAGCAGCTACGGACATGACTACAATGAGCAGTTCTTC. Protein sequence: CASSYGHDYNEQFF.

The gene calls are TRBV5-1 and TRBJ2-1; weak D call: TRBD2 (6 bases). The CDR3 runs to 16 residues. The V and J ends lost 0 bases and 2 bases respectively, with 12 bases between them. The germline gives CDR1 SGHRS, CDR2 YFSETQ. The CDR3 region is CASSLGGGGTYNEQFF. The CDR3 DNA reads TGCGCCAGCAGCTTGGGGGGCGGCGGGACCTACAATGAGCAGTTCTTC.

The chain uses TRBV11-3 and TRBJ2-3; 10 bases are shared with TRBD2. CDR1 SGHNT and CDR2 YENEEA come from the germline V gene. The J segment lost 7 bases and the V segment lost 1 base, leaving 5 bases of the junction unmatched. This CDR3 region has 15 residues. As DNA, the CDR3 is TGTGCCAGCAGCTTAGCCCTAGCGGGAGATTATACGCAGTATTTT. It codes for CASSLALAGDYTQYF.

The CDR3: CASSPQGTDHPYEQYF. The DNA of the CDR3 is TGTGCCAGCTCACCACAAGGGACAGACCATCCCTACGAGCAGTACTTC. The rearrangement links TRBV18 to TRBJ2-7; 7 bases are shared with TRBD1. Germline CDR1 and CDR2: KGHSH and LQKENI. The CDR3 is made up of 16 amino acids. V was pared by 1 base and J by 2 bases, with 8 bases of the junction left unmatched.